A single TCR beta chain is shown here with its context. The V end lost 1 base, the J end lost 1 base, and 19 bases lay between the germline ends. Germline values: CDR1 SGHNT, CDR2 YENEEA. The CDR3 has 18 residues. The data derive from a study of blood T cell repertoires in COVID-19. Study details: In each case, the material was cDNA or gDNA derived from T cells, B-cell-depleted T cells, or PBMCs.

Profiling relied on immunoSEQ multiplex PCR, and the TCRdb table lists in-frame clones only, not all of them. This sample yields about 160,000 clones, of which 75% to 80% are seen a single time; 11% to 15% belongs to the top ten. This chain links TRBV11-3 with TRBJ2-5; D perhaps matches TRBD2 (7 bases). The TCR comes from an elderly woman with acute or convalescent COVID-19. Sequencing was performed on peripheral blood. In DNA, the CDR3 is TGTGCCAGCAGCTTAGGGAGAGTGGCGGGGGCACTCCAAGAGACCCAGTACTTC. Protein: CASSLGRVAGALQETQYF.